This T cell receptor beta chain was sequenced during a study of CD4 T cells in relation to SARS-CoV-2 and coronaviruses. Overall study findings and caveats: Monoreactive clones expanded significantly more to SARS-CoV-2 than crossreactive clones did. About 65% of donors had memory CD4+ clonotypes crossrecognizing SARS-CoV-2 and common cold coronavirus spike.

About this clone itself: Its antigen is not known.

Cryopreserved PBMCs were CD4-enriched, then split into naive and memory cells. The CDR3 covers 14 residues. Germline V gene lookup returns CDR1 PRHDT and CDR2 FYEKMQ (reference sequence). Trimming took 6 bases from V and 3 from J, leaving 15 bases between them. Assay used: immunoSEQ multiplex PCR; TCRdb lists only in-frame clones, some missing. The sample includes 35,000 or so clones, around 80% of them seen just once. The chain employs TRBV13 and TRBJ2-7; a possible D gene is TRBD1 (6 bases). Sequencing used memory CD4+ T cells from PBMCs, cultured in vitro. The clonotype originates from an adult with COVID-19. CDR3 sequence reads: CASRNKGRGYEQYF. The CDR3 nucleotides read TGTGCCAGCAGAAACAAGGGCAGGGGCTACGAGCAGTACTTC.